Below are 32 T cell receptor beta chains sequenced from a single sample in a study of blood T cell repertoires in COVID-19. The assay was immunoSEQ multiplex PCR, and TCRdb's table has in-frame clones only and misses some. The data hold about 170,000 clones, with less than 85% observed a single time. The sample taken for sequencing was peripheral blood. These receptors originate from a woman aged 40 to 55 with COVID-19, enrolled during active disease.

The rearrangement joins TRBV28 to TRBJ1-2; no firm D call. CDR1 and CDR2 (germline): MDHEN, SYDVKM. The CDR3 spans 11 residues. The germline V and J ends were trimmed by 5 bases and 7 bases, with 8 bases remaining between them. The CDR3 loop reads CASSPRGGYTF. In nucleotides, the CDR3 is TGTGCCAGCAGTCCCCGGGGTGGCTACACCTTC.

V usage is TRBV4-2 and J usage is TRBJ2-1; D is unclear. Trimming left V 2 bases short and J 8 bases short, with 7 bases between. Per germline, CDR1 LGHNA and CDR2 YNFKEQ. The CDR3 extends over 12 amino acids. DNA for the CDR3: TGTGCCAGCAGCCAAACCAGGTATGAGCAGTTCTTC. Translation gives CASSQTRYEQFF.

This clone was counted once. The rearrangement joins TRBV10-2 to TRBJ2-7; 11 bases agree with TRBD2. Germline CDR1 reads WSHSY; CDR2 reads SAAADI. The CDR3 is 14 residues long. V was clipped by 4 bases and J by 4 bases; unmatched bases: 3. CDR3 sequence reads: CASSGRTSGYEQYF. The CDR3 bases are TGCGCCAGCAGTGGAAGGACTAGCGGGTACGAGCAGTACTTC.

The chain uses TRBV9 and TRBJ2-5; D gene uncertain. CDR3 size: 14 residues. The V end was cut by 1 base, the J end by 2 bases, with 9 bases between. The V gene's germline CDR1 is SGDLS and CDR2 YYNGEE. The chain's CDR3 is CASSVHSTQETQYF. CDR3 in DNA: TGTGCCAGCAGCGTACACAGCACACAAGAGACCCAGTACTTC.

The chain recombines TRBV30 with TRBJ2-7, with 8 bases fitting TRBD2. Germline V gives CDR1 GTSNPN, CDR2 SVGIG (reference sequence). Trimming took 1 base from V and 3 from J; bases not matched to a gene: 5. CDR3 length equals 14 residues. The CDR3 loop is CAWSARTSRYEQYF. CDR3 sequence (DNA): TGTGCCTGGAGTGCACGGACTAGCCGCTACGAGCAGTACTTC.

The genes are TRBV12-3 or TRBV12-4 and TRBJ1-1; D gene unclear. This CDR3 comprises 12 residues. Trimming stripped 5 bases from V and 5 bases from J, with 9 bases between. CDR3 region: CASSPHFTEAFF. The CDR3 nucleotides are TGTGCCAGCAGTCCACATTTTACTGAAGCTTTCTTT.

The DNA for the CDR3 is TGTGCCAGTAGTCCCCAGTGGAATCAGCCCCAGCATTTT. This encodes CASSPQWNQPQHF. This chain connects TRBV19 to TRBJ1-5; D call uncertain. Per germline, CDR1 LNHDA and CDR2 SQIVND (reference sequence). Deletions cut 5 bases from V and 4 bases from J, with 9 bases between. This CDR3 has 13 residues.

This rearrangement joins TRBV18 to TRBJ1-1; 8 bases are a match to TRBD1. Germline-derived CDR1 and CDR2 are KGHSH and LQKENI. The CDR3 totals 17 residues. J was trimmed by 1 base and V by 6 bases; bases with no gene match: 13. CDR3 nucleotide sequence: TGTGCCAGCTCCATACGATCAGGGGGCTGGGGGAACACTGAAGCTTTCTTT. This gives the protein CASSIRSGGWGNTEAFF.

This chain uses TRBV27 with TRBJ1-2; 8 positions agree with TRBD1. The V and J ends lost 5 bases and 0 bases, in that order; junction bases with no gene match: 11. This CDR3 contains 17 residues. Germline CDR1 reads MNHEY; CDR2 reads SMNVEV (reference sequence). CDR3 nucleotides: TGTGCCAGCAGTCGAACAGGGGGTTCCGCTACTAACTATGGCTACACCTTC. Its translation is CASSRTGGSATNYGYTF.

The gene calls are TRBV15 and TRBJ1-3; D may be TRBD1 (6 bases). CDR1 and CDR2 (germline): LNHNV, YYDKDF (reference sequence). CDR3 length equals 13 residues. Trimming cost V 6 bases and J 2 bases, with 8 bases left between them. CDR3 sequence reads: CATRRTAGNTIYF. CDR3 DNA: TGTGCCACCAGGAGGACAGCTGGAAACACCATATATTTT. Combining the CDR3 with reference TRBV15 and TRBJ1-3 gives the whole variable domain DAMVIQNPRYQVTQFGKPVTLSCSQTLNHNVMYWYQQKSSQAPKLLFHYYDKDFNNEADTPDNFQSRRPNTSFCFLDIRSPGLGDTAMYLCATRRTAGNTIYFGEGSWLTVV.

This clone was detected a few times. V gene TRBV30 combines with J gene TRBJ1-2; TRBD1 matches at 7 bases. The germline gives CDR1 GTSNPN, CDR2 SVGIG (reference sequence). CDR3 length: 13 residues. V shed 2 bases and J 5 bases; nucleotides not matched to a gene: 5. The CDR3 DNA reads TGTGCCTGGAGTCTACAGGGACAGTATGGCTACACCTTC. Amino acid sequence: CAWSLQGQYGYTF.

The table lists this clone with a count of one. The chain links TRBV9 to TRBJ2-6; no clear D. The CDR3 has 15 residues. Trimming removed 0 bases from V and 5 bases from J, with 9 bases in between. In germline, CDR1 is SGDLS, CDR2 YYNGEE. The CDR3 nucleotides read TGTGCCAGCAGCGTAGATTCCCGTTGGGCCAACGTCCTGACTTTC. Its translation is CASSVDSRWANVLTF.

Here the CDR3 reads CASSLVPRDRHNSPLHF. The DNA of the CDR3 is TGTGCCAGCAGCTTGGTTCCTCGGGACAGGCATAATTCACCCCTCCACTTT. The chain employs TRBV5-5 and TRBJ1-6, with TRBD1 matching 8 bases. There are 17 residues in the CDR3. Germline CDR1 SGHKS, CDR2 YYEKEE (reference sequence). V was pared by 0 bases and J by 5 bases, with 7 bases of the junction left unmatched. The entire variable domain, with the rest obtained from reference TRBV5-5 and TRBJ1-6, is as follows: DAGVTQSPTHLIKTRGQQVTLRCSPISGHKSVSWYQQVLGQGPQFIFQYYEKEERGRGNFPDRFSARQFPNYSSELNVNALLLGDSALYLCASSLVPRDRHNSPLHFGNGTRLTVT.

This clone was found a few times. The rearrangement joins TRBV5-6 to TRBJ2-7; 7 bases map to TRBD1. V shed 2 bases and J 2 bases; nucleotides not matched to a gene: 1. CDR3 length: 13 residues. Germline CDR1 and CDR2: SGHDT and YYEEEE. CDR3 region: CASSFGTAYEQYV. Written as DNA, the CDR3 is TGTGCCAGCAGCTTTGGGACAGCCTACGAGCAGTACGTC.

The V call is TRBV5-6, the J call TRBJ2-7, with TRBD1 matching 8 bases. The germline V gene has CDR1 SGHDT and CDR2 YYEEEE. After removal of 4 bases from V and 1 base from J, the junction contained 7 bases not matched to a gene. The CDR3 contains 15 residues. In nucleotides, the CDR3 is TGTGCCAGCAGCCAACAGGGGGAGTGGTCCTACGAGCAGTACTTC. Residues: CASSQQGEWSYEQYF.

The rearrangement uses TRBV2 and TRBJ1-4; maybe TRBD1 (5 bases). Per germline, CDR1 SNHLY and CDR2 FYNNEI. Trimming removed 3 bases from V and 0 bases from J, with 11 bases in between. The CDR3 spans 16 residues. Here the CDR3 DNA reads TGTGCCAGCAGTGAGAGGGACTCGGCAACTAATGAAAAACTGTTTTTT. It yields the protein CASSERDSATNEKLFF.

This chain links TRBV19 with TRBJ1-1; D gene uncertain. The CDR3 has 11 amino acids. Germline values: CDR1 LNHDA, CDR2 SQIVND (reference sequence). Trimming took 8 bases from V and 8 from J, leaving 12 bases between them. CDR3 DNA sequence: TGTGCCAGTGAAGGAGGGTTAGAAGCTTTCTTT. Encoded protein: CASEGGLEAFF.

The genes are TRBV19 and TRBJ2-1; 8 nucleotides align to TRBD2. The CDR3 loop spans 15 amino acids. With 9 bases clipped from V and 2 bases from J, the junction kept 9 bases outside the gene matches. Germline V CDR1 and CDR2: LNHDA, SQIVND (reference sequence). The CDR3 sequence is CASDLGSGAYNEQFF. As DNA, the CDR3 is TGTGCCAGCGACCTAGGTAGCGGGGCCTACAATGAGCAGTTCTTC.

The chain joins TRBV27 to TRBJ1-2; D is possibly TRBD1 (6 bases). CDR1 and CDR2 (germline): MNHEY, SMNVEV (reference sequence). V was cut by 5 bases and J by 4 bases, with 17 bases left in between. The CDR3 is 15 amino acids. CDR3: CASSPRQDPTYGYTF. In DNA, the CDR3 is TGTGCCAGCAGTCCACGACAGGACCCAACCTATGGCTACACCTTC.

The rearrangement links TRBV3-1 (or the pseudogene TRBV3-2) to TRBJ2-1; D not resolved. CDR3 size: 14 residues. V dropped 0 bases and J dropped 5 bases, with 8 bases sitting between them. The V gene's germline CDR1 is LGHDT and CDR2 YNNKEL (reference sequence). CDR3 in amino acids: CASSQDLRDNEQFF. CDR3 bases: TGTGCCAGCAGCCAAGATTTGAGAGACAATGAGCAGTTCTTC.

The V gene is TRBV19, the J gene TRBJ1-1, with 7 nucleotides matching TRBD1. Germline V gene data show CDR1 as LNHDA and CDR2 as SQIVND (reference sequence). The CDR3 runs 15 residues. The J segment lost 2 bases and the V segment lost 5 bases, leaving 8 bases of the junction unmatched. The CDR3 protein is CASSSYDRENTEAFF. CDR3 DNA sequence: TGTGCCAGTAGTTCTTACGACAGGGAAAACACTGAAGCTTTCTTT.

This clone was seen just once. The rearrangement links TRBV19 to TRBJ2-1, with D possibly matching TRBD1 (6 bases). This CDR3 is 13 amino acids long. Trimming shortened V by 4 bases and J by 15 bases, and 19 bases separated the two germline ends. Looked up from germline, CDR1 is LNHDA and CDR2 is SQIVND (reference sequence). The CDR3 protein is CASSTPQGPSLFF. CDR3 DNA: TGTGCCAGTAGTACCCCCCAGGGGCCCTCGTTGTTCTTC.

The V gene is TRBV14, the J gene TRBJ1-3; D gene ambiguous. Germline V gene data show CDR1 as SGHDN and CDR2 as FVKESK. This CDR3 has 14 amino acids. The germline V and J ends were trimmed by 1 base and 4 bases, with 8 bases remaining between them. CDR3 sequence reads: CASSQVSSGNTIYF. CDR3 coding DNA: TGTGCCAGCAGCCAAGTTTCATCCGGAAACACCATATATTTT. The full variable domain, rest sourced from reference TRBV14 and TRBJ1-3, is EAGVTQFPSHSVIEKGQTVTLRCDPISGHDNLYWYRRVMGKEIKFLLHFVKESKQDESGMPNNRFLAERTGGTYSTLKVQPAELEDSGVYFCASSQVSSGNTIYFGEGSWLTVV.

This chain connects TRBV7-8 to TRBJ2-2; the D gene is possibly TRBD1 (6 bases). CDR1 and CDR2 from the germline V gene are SGHVS and FQNEAQ. This CDR3 has 16 amino acids. Trimming cost V 4 bases and J 5 bases, with 17 bases left between them. The CDR3 DNA sequence: TGTGCCAGCAGCTCTCAAACAGGGATTAGGACCGGGGAGCTGTTTTTT. Translation: CASSSQTGIRTGELFF.

This chain links TRBV27 with TRBJ1-1, with a possible D match to TRBD1 (6 bases). Germline assignment: CDR1 MNHEY and CDR2 SMNVEV (reference sequence). The CDR3 loop spans 12 amino acids. The V and J ends lost 3 bases and 8 bases respectively, with 10 bases between them. CDR3: CASSFRGGEAFF. The CDR3 DNA reads as TGTGCCAGCAGTTTTCGAGGGGGAGAAGCTTTCTTT.

CDR3 coding DNA: TGTGCCAGCAGGCCTGGGACATACGAGCAGTACTTC. It codes for CASRPGTYEQYF. The V and J genes are TRBV6-1 and TRBJ2-7; the D gene is possibly TRBD1 (6 bases). CDR3 length: 12 amino acids. The germline V and J ends were trimmed by 6 bases and 4 bases, with 10 bases remaining between them. Germline V gene data show CDR1 as MNHNS and CDR2 as SASEGT.

This chain uses TRBV19 with TRBJ2-1; tentative D call: TRBD2 (7 bases). CDR1 and CDR2 from the germline V gene are LNHDA and SQIVND (reference sequence). CDR3 length: 16 amino acids. Trimming took 3 bases from V and 4 from J, leaving 16 bases between them. The CDR3: CASSISGGPTYNEQFF. DNA for the CDR3: TGTGCCAGTAGTATTTCCGGGGGGCCCACTTACAATGAGCAGTTCTTC.

The chain joins TRBV30 to TRBJ1-6; no clear D gene. The V and J ends lost 5 bases and 5 bases respectively, with 16 bases between them. Germline assignment: CDR1 GTSNPN and CDR2 SVGIG (reference sequence). The CDR3 runs to 15 residues. CDR3 residues: CAWGKANLNNSPLHF. CDR3 nucleotides: TGTGCCTGGGGTAAAGCTAATCTTAATAATTCACCCCTCCACTTT.

The rearrangement joins TRBV4-1 to TRBJ1-2; tentative D call: TRBD1 (5 bases). With 4 bases removed from V and 4 bases from J, the gap between germline ends came to 19 bases. In germline, CDR1 is MGHRA, CDR2 YSYEKL. CDR3 length equals 16 residues. Here the CDR3 DNA reads TGCGCCAGCAGCCCGCAAGCCGATGGGAGGGGCTATGGCTACACCTTC. Residues: CASSPQADGRGYGYTF.

The rearrangement joins TRBV30 to TRBJ1-1; D ambiguous. V lost 0 bases to trimming and J lost 3 bases, with 8 bases between them. Germline CDR1 and CDR2: GTSNPN and SVGIG (reference sequence). The CDR3 spans 13 residues. CDR3 sequence: CAWSVQPYTEAFF. The CDR3 nucleotides read TGTGCCTGGAGTGTACAGCCCTACACTGAAGCTTTCTTT.

The genes are TRBV19 and TRBJ2-2; D is unclear. V lost 3 bases and J 6 bases, leaving 5 bases between the germline ends. The CDR3 is 12 residues long. The germline CDR1 and CDR2 sequences are LNHDA and SQIVND (reference sequence). The CDR3 loop reads CASSISAGELFF. The CDR3 nucleotides are TGTGCCAGTAGTATTTCAGCCGGGGAGCTGTTTTTT.

The chain couples TRBV6-5 to TRBJ2-7, with TRBD1 matching over 7 bases. Germline assignment: CDR1 MNHEY and CDR2 SVGAGI. This CDR3 has 15 amino acids. The V segment lost 3 bases and the J segment 1 base; nucleotides outside the gene matches: 6. CDR3 in amino acids: CASSYRGRRSYEQYF. CDR3 sequence (DNA): TGTGCCAGCAGTTATAGGGGGCGCAGGTCCTACGAGCAGTACTTC.